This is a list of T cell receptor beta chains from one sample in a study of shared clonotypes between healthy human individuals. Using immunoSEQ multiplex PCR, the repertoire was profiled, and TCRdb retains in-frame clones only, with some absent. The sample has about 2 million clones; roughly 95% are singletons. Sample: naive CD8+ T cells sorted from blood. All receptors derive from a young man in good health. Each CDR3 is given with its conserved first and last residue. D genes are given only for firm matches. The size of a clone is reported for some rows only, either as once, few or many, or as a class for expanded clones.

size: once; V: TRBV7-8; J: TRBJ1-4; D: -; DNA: TGTGCCAGCAGCTTGGGTATGGGGTCTATGCTGTTTTTT; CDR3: CASSLGMGSMLFF
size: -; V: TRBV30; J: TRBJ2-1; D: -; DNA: TGTGCCTGGACCGGACTAAATGAGCAGTTCTTC; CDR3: CAWTGLNEQFF
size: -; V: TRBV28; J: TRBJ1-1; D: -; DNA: TGTGCCAGCAGTACCCGAGGCGTCTCTTGGGGGGCGAACACTGAAGCTTTCTTT; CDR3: CASSTRGVSWGANTEAFF
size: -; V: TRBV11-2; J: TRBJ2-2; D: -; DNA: TGTGCCAGCAGCTCCGGACCGTACACCGGGGAGCTGTTTTTT; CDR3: CASSSGPYTGELFF
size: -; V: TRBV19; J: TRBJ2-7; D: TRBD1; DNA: TGTGCCAGTAGCCCAACAGGGGACGAGCAGTACTTC; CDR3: CASSPTGDEQYF
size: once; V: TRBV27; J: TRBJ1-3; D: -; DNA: TGTGCCAGCAGTTTAATGGGACCTGTGGGAAACACCATATATTTT; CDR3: CASSLMGPVGNTIYF
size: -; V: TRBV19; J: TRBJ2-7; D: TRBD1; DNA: TGTGCCAGTAGTTTGGACAGGGAAAACGAGCAGTACTTC; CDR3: CASSLDRENEQYF
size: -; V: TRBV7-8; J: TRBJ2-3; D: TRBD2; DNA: TGTGCCAGCAGCTTAGATCTAGCGGGAGTCGGAGATACGCAGTATTTT; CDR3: CASSLDLAGVGDTQYF
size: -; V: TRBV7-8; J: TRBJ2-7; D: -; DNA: TGTGCCAGCAGCTTAGGCGGCTATCGGGGGTACGAGCAGTACTTC; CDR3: CASSLGGYRGYEQYF
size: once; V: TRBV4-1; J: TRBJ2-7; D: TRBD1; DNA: TGCGCCAGCAGCGACAGGGGGACAGGGAGCTACGAGCAGTACTTC; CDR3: CASSDRGTGSYEQYF
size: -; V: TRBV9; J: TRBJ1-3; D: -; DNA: TGTGCCAGCAGCGCCGACCCTAACTCTGGAAACACCATATATTTT; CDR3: CASSADPNSGNTIYF
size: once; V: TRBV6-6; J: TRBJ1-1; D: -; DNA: TGTGCCAGCAGTCCTGGACAGCTCCTCGCTGAAGCTTTCTTT; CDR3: CASSPGQLLAEAFF
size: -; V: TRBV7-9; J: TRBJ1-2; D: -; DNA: TGTGCCAGCAGCTTTGGGGAGTCTAACTATGGCTACACCTTC; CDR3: CASSFGESNYGYTF
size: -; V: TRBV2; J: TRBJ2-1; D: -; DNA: TGTGCCAGCAGTGAAGGACTGGCTTCCTACAATGAGCAGTTCTTC; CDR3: CASSEGLASYNEQFF
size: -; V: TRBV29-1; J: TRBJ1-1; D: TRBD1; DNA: TGCAGCTTTCGATTCGGGACAGGGTACAGTGAAGCTTTCTTT; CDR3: CSFRFGTGYSEAFF
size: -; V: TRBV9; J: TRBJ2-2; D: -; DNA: TGTGCCAGCAGCGTAGACTCTGGACCCGGGGAGCTGTTTTTT; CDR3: CASSVDSGPGELFF
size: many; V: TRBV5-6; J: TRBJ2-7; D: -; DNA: TGTGCCAGCAGCTTGGGCTACGAGCAGTACTTC; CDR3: CASSLGYEQYF
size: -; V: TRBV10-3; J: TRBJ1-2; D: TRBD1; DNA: TGTGCCATTCAACTGACAGGGGATGAAAGCTATGGCTACACCTTC; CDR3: CAIQLTGDESYGYTF
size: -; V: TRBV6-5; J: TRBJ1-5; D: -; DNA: TGTGCCAGCAGCATGTCTAGCAATCAGCCCCAGCATTTT; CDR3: CASSMSSNQPQHF
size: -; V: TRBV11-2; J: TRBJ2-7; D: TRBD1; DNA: TGTGCCAGCAGCTTAGGGCCGGGGACAGGGGCGGCCGAGCAGTACTTC; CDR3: CASSLGPGTGAAEQYF
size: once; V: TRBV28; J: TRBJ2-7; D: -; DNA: TGTGCCAGCAGTACCTCCTGGGAGGGGGCGGTAGGCGAGCAGTACTTC; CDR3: CASSTSWEGAVGEQYF
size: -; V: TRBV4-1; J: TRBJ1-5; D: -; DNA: TGCGCCAGCAGCCAAGAACTCCCTAGCAATCAGCCCCAGCATTTT; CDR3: CASSQELPSNQPQHF
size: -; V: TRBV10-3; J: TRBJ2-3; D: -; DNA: TGTGCCATCAGTGAGGGGAGCGGTCCCACAGATACGCAGTATTTT; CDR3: CAISEGSGPTDTQYF
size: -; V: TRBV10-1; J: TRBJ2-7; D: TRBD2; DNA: TGCGCCAGCAGCGGGGACGGGGGGGAGCAGTACTTC; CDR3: CASSGDGGEQYF
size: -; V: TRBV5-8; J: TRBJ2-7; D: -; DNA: TGTGCCAGCAGTCTCGGGGGCATCAACGAGCAGTACTTC; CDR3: CASSLGGINEQYF
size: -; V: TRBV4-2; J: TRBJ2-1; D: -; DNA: TGTGCCAGCAGCCCCTGGGAGGGGGGGCTCGAAGAGGGTTACAATGAGCAGTTCTTC; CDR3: CASSPWEGGLEEGYNEQFF
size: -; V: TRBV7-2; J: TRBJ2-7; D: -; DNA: TGTGCCAGCAGCTTAGAGCACAGAGACTACGAGCAGTACTTC; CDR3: CASSLEHRDYEQYF
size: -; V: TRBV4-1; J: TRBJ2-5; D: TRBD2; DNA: TGCGCCAGCAGCCCCTGGACTAGCGCGGAACAAGAGACCCAGTACTTC; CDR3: CASSPWTSAEQETQYF
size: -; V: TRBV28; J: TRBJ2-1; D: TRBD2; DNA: TGTGCCAGCAGTTTGCGCGTCGCGGGGGGTGGCCACAATGAGCAGTTCTTC; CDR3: CASSLRVAGGGHNEQFF
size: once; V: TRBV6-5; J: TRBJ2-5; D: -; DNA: TGTGCCAGCAGTCCGCGGATCTGGGAGACCCAGTACTTC; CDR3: CASSPRIWETQYF
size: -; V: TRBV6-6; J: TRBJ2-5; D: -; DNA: TGTGCCAGCAGTTTGTACCAAGAGACCCAGTACTTC; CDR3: CASSLYQETQYF
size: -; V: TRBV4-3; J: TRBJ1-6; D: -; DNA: TGCGCCAGCAGCCAAGGAGGGGGGACTTCACCCCTCCACTTT; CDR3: CASSQGGGTSPLHF
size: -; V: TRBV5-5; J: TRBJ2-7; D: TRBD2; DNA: TGTGCCAGCAGCATCAGCGGGACGCACTACGAGCAGTACTTC; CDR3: CASSISGTHYEQYF
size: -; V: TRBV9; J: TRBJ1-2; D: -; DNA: TGTGCCAGCAGCCCCACCCAGGAGTATGGCTACACCTTC; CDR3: CASSPTQEYGYTF
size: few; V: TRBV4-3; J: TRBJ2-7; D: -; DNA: TGCGCCAGCAGCCAAGAGTCTAGCAGCCACTCCTCCCTCTCCTACGAGCAGTACTTC; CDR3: CASSQESSSHSSLSYEQYF
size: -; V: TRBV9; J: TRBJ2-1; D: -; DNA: TGTGCCAGCAGCGTAGCCGGCGGGGGCCCCCCCTACAATGAGCAGTTCTTC; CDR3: CASSVAGGGPPYNEQFF
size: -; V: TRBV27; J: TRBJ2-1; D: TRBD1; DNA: TGTGCCAGCAGTTTGTCTTCCGGGACAGGGGGATATAATGAGCAGTTCTTC; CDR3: CASSLSSGTGGYNEQFF
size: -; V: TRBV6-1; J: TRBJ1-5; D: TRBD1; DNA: TGTGCCAGCGACACAGGGGTCCTCAATCAGCCCCAGCATTTT; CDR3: CASDTGVLNQPQHF
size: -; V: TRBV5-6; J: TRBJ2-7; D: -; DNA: TGTGCCAGCAGCTTGAATCCCCTGGGGTACGAGCAGTACTTC; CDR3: CASSLNPLGYEQYF
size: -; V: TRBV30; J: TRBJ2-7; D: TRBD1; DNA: TGTGCCTGGAGTGCCGGGACAGGGGGCTCAAGGGAGCAGTACTTC; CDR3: CAWSAGTGGSREQYF
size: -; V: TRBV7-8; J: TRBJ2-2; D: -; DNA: TGTGCCAGCAGCTTAGGGGCAAGACAGCCTCTTACCGGGGAGCTGTTTTTT; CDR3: CASSLGARQPLTGELFF
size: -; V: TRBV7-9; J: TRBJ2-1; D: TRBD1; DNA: TGTGCCAGCAGCTTCTGGGACAGGGCGAACAATGAGCAGTTCTTC; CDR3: CASSFWDRANNEQFF
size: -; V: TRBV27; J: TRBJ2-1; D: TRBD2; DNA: TGTGCCAGCAGTTTAGGGGGGGTTAATGAGCAGTTCTTC; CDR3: CASSLGGVNEQFF
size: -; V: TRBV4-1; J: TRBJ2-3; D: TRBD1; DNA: TGCGCCAGCAGCCCCGGGACAGGGGGAGATACGCAGTATTTT; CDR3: CASSPGTGGDTQYF
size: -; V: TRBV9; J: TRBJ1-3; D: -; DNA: TGTGCCAGCAGCGTAGTTTCGGACACCATATATTTT; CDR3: CASSVVSDTIYF
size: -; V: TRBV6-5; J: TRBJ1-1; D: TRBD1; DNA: TGTGCCAGCAGTCACAGACAGGGTCGGAATACTGAAGCTTTCTTT; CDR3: CASSHRQGRNTEAFF
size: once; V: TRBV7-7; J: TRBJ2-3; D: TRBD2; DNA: TGTGCTAGCAGCTTAGAACTAGCGGGGGGGCCCACAGATACGCAGTATTTT; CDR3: CASSLELAGGPTDTQYF
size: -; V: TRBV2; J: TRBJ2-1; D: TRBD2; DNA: TGTGCCAGCAGGGTGTCTAGCGGGGGGGCCCATGAGCAGTTCTTC; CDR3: CASRVSSGGAHEQFF
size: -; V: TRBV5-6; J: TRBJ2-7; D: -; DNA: TGTGCCAGCACCTTGGGACTTACCTACGAGCAGTACTTC; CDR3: CASTLGLTYEQYF